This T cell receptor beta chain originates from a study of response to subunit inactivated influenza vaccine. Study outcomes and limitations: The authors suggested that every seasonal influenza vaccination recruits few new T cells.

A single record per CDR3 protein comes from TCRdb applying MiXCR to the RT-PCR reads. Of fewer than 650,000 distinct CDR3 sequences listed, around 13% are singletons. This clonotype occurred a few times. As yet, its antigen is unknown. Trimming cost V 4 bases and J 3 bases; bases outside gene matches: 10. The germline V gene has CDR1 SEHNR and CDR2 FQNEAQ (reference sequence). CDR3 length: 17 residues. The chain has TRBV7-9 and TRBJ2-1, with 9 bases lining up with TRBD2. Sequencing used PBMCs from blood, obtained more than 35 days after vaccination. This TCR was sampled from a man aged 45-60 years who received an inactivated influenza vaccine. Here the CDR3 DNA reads TGTGCCAGCAGCTCCCACAGAGCGGGAGGATACTACAATGAGCAGTTCTTC. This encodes CASSSHRAGGYYNEQFF.